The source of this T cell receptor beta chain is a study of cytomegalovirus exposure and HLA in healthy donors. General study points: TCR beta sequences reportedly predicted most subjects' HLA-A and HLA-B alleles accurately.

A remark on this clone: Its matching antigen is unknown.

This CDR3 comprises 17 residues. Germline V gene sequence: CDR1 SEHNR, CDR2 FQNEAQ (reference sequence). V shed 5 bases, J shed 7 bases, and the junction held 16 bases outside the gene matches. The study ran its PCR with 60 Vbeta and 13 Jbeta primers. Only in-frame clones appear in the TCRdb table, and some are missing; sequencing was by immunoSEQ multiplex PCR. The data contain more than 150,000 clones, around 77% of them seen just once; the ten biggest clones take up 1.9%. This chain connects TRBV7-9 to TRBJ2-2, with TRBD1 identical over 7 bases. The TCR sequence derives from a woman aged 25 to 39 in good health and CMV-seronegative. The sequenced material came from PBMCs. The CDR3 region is CASSTLSRQGNDGELFF. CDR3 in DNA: TGTGCCAGCAGCACCCTATCGAGACAGGGCAACGACGGGGAGCTGTTTTTT. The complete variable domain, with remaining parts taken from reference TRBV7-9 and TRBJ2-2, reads DTGVSQNPRHKITKRGQNVTFRCDPISEHNRLYWYRQTLGQGPEFLTYFQNEAQLEKSRLLSDRFSAERPKGSFSTLEIQRTEQGDSAMYLCASSTLSRQGNDGELFFGEGSRLTVL.